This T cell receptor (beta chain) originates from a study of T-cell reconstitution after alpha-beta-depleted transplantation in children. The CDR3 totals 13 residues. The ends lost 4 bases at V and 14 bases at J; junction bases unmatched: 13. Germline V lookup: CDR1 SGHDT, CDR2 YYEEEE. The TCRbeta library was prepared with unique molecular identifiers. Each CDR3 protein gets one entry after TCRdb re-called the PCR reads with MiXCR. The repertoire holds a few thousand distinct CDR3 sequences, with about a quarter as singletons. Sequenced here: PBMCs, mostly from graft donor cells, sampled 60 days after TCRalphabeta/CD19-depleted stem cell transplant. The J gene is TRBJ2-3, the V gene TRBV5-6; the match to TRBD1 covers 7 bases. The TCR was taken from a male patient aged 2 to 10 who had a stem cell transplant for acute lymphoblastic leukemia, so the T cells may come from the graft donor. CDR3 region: CASSQMTGPTPYF. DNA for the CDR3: TGTGCCAGCAGCCAGATGACAGGGCCCACACCGTATTTT.